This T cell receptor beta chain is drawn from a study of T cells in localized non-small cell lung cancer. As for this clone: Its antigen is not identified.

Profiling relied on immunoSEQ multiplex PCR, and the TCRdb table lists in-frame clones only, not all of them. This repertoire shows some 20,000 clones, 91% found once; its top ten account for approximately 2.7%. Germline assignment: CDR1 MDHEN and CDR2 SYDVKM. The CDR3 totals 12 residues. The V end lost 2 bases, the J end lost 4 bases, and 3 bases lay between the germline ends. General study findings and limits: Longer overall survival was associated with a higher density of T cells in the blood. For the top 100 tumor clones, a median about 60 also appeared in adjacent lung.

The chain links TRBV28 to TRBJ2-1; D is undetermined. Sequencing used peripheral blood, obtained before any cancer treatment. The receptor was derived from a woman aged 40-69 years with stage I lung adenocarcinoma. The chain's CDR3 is CASSLGYNEQFF. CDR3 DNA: TGTGCCAGCAGTTTAGGGTACAATGAGCAGTTCTTC.